This T cell receptor (beta chain) came from a study of blood T cell repertoires in COVID-19. Germline lookup yields CDR1 MNHEY and CDR2 SMNVEV (reference sequence). CDR3 length: 14 residues. V lost 3 bases and J lost 2, with 11 bases in between. Repertoires were generated with immunoSEQ multiplex PCR, while TCRdb's copy carries only in-frame clones and drops some. The data contain about 260,000 clones, about nine tenths of them singletons. The chain carries TRBV27 and TRBJ2-7; D is perhaps TRBD1 (6 bases). The specimen was peripheral blood. This TCR derives from a man in his forties or fifties with active or convalescent COVID-19. The CDR3 DNA follows: TGTGCCAGCAGTTTGCACAGGGTACCCTACGAGCAGTACTTC. Residues: CASSLHRVPYEQYF.